This T cell receptor (beta chain) is drawn from a study of blood T cell repertoires in COVID-19. Across the study: The United States, Italy and Spain provided the acute and convalescent COVID-19 samples. Nucleic acid was either cDNA or gDNA, and it came from T cells, B-cell-depleted T cells, or PBMCs.

In the source study's methods: For nucleated cells, counts were estimated from reference gene primer amplification. Assay used: immunoSEQ multiplex PCR; TCRdb lists only in-frame clones, some missing. Clone size and the V and J calls come from that table; the DNA yielded D and trimming. The sample carries about 69,000 clones, 60% to 85% recorded once. This CDR3 has 14 residues. Germline-derived CDR1 and CDR2 are SQVTM and ANQGSEA. The V and J ends lost 5 bases and 4 bases respectively, with 17 bases between them. The V call is TRBV29-1, the J call TRBJ1-1, with a weak D call TRBD1 (5 bases). This clonotype was sampled from a man aged 55 to 70 with acute or convalescent COVID-19. The sample consisted of peripheral blood. CDR3 loop: CSVINRLRSTEAFF. DNA for the CDR3: TGCAGCGTTATTAACAGGTTAAGGAGCACTGAAGCTTTCTTT.